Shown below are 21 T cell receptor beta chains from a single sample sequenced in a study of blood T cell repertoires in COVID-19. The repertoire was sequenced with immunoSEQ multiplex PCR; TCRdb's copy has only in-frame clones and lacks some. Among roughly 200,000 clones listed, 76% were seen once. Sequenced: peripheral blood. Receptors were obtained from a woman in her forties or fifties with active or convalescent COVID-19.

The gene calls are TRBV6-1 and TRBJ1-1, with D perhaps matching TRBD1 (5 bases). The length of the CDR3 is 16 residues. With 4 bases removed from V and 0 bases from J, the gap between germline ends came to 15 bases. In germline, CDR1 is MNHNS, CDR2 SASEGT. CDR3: CASSGVRGGLNTEAFF. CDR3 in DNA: TGTGCCAGCAGTGGTGTAAGGGGCGGATTGAACACTGAAGCTTTCTTT.

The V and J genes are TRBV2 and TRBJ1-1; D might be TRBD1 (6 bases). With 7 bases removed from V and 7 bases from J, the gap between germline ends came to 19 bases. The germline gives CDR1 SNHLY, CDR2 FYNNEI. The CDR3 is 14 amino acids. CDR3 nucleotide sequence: TGTGCCAGCATACGGGACATCGGGCGTGGTGAAGCTTTCTTT. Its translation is CASIRDIGRGEAFF.

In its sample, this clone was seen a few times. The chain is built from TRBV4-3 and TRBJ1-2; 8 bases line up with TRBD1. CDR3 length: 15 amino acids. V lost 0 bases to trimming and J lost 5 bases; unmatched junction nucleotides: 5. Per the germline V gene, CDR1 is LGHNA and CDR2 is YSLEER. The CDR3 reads CASSQDWGQVYGYTF. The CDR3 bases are TGCGCCAGCAGCCAAGATTGGGGACAGGTATATGGCTACACCTTC.

The CDR3 bases are TGTGCCAGCAGTTTATATGGTCAGGGGAACACTGAAGCTTTCTTT. Translating it yields CASSLYGQGNTEAFF. The J gene is TRBJ1-1, the V gene TRBV28; weak D call: TRBD1 (5 bases). Germline V lookup: CDR1 MDHEN, CDR2 SYDVKM. V dropped 1 base and J dropped 1 base, with 10 bases sitting between them. This CDR3 has 15 amino acids.

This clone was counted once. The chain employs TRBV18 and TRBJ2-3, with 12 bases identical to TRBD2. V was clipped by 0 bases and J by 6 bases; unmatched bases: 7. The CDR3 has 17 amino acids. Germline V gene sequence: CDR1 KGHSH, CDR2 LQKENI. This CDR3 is CASSPPSSGGALDTQYF. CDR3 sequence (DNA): TGTGCCAGCTCACCACCTTCTAGCGGGGGGGCTCTGGATACGCAGTATTTT.

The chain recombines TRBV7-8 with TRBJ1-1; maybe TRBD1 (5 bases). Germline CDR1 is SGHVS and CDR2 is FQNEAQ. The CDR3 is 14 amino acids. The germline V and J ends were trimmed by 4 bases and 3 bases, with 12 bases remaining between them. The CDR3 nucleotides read TGTGCCAGCAGCTCCATTACAGGCCACACTGAAGCTTTCTTT. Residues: CASSSITGHTEAFF.

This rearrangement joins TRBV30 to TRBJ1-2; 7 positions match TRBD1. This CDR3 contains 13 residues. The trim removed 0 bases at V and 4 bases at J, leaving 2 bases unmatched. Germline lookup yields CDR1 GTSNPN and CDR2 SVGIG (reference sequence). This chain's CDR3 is CAWSVGTAYGYTF. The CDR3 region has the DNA TGTGCCTGGAGTGTCGGGACAGCCTATGGCTACACCTTC.

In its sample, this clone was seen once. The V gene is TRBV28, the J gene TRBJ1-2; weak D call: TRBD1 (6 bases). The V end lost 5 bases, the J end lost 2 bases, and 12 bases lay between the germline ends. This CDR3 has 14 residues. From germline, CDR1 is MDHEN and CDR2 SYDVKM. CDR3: CASSTGSGNYGYTF. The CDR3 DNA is TGTGCCAGCAGTACAGGGTCGGGCAACTATGGCTACACCTTC.

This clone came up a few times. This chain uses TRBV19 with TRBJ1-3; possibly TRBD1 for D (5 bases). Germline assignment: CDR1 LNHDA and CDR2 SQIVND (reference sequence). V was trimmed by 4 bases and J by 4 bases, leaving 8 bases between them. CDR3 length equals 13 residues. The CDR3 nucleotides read TGTGCCAGTAGTACGCGACAGGGAAACACCATATATTTT. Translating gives CASSTRQGNTIYF.

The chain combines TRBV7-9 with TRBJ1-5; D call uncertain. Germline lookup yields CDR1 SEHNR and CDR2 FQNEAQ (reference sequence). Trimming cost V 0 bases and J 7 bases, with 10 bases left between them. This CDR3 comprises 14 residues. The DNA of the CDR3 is TGTGCCAGCAGCTTAGCACAGAAAGGACAGCCCCAGCATTTT. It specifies CASSLAQKGQPQHF.

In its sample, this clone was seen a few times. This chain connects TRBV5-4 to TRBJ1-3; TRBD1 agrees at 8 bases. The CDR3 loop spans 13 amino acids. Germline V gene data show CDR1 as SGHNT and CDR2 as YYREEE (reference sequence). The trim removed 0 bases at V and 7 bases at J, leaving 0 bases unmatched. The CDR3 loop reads CASSLGQGNTIYF. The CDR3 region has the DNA TGTGCCAGCAGCTTGGGACAGGGGAACACCATATATTTT.

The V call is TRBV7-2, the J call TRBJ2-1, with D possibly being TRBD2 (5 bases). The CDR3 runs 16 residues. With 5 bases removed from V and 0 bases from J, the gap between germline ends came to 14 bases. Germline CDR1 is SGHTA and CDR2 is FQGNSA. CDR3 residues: CASSQRRTSSYNEQFF. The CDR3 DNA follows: TGTGCCAGCAGCCAGCGGCGTACGAGCTCCTACAATGAGCAGTTCTTC.

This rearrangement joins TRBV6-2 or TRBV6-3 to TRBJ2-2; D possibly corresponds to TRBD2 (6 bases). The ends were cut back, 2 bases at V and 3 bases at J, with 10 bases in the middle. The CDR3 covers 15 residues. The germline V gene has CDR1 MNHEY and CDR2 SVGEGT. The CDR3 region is CASSYGGGHTGELFF. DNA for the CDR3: TGTGCCAGCAGTTACGGGGGAGGTCACACCGGGGAGCTGTTTTTT.

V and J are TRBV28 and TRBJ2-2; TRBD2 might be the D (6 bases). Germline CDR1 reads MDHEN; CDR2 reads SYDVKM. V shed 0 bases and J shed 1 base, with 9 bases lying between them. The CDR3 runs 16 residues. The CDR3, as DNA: TGTGCCAGCAGTTTATGGGGTAGCGGGAACACCGGGGAGCTGTTTTTT. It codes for CASSLWGSGNTGELFF.

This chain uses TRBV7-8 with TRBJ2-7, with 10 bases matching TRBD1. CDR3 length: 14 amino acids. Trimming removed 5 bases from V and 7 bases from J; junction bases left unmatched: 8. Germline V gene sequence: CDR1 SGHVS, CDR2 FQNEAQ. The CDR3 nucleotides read TGTGCCAGCAGCCACTTGACAGGGGGCGAAGAGCAGTACTTC. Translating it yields CASSHLTGGEEQYF.

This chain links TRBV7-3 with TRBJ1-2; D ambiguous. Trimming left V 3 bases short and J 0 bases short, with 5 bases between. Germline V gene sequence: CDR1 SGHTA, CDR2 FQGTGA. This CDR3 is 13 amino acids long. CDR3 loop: CASSLRANYGYTF. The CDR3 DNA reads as TGTGCCAGCAGCTTGCGTGCTAACTATGGCTACACCTTC. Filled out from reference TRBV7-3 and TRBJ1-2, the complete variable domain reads GAGVSQTPSNKVTEKGKYVELRCDPISGHTALYWYRQSLGQGPEFLIYFQGTGAADDSGLPNDRFFAVRPEGSVSTLKIQRTERGDSAVYLCASSLRANYGYTFGSGTRLTVV.

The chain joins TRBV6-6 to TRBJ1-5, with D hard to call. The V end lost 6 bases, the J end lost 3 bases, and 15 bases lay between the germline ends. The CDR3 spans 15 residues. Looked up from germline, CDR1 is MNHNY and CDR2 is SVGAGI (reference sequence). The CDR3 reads CASSPRVGNNQPQHF. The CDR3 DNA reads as TGTGCCAGCAGCCCCCGGGTGGGTAACAATCAGCCCCAGCATTTT.

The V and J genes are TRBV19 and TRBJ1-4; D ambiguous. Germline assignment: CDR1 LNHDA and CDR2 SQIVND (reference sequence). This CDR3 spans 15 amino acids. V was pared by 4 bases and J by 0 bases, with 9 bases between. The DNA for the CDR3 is TGTGCCAGTAGTACAAGACACTCAACTAATGAAAAACTGTTTTTT. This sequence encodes CASSTRHSTNEKLFF.

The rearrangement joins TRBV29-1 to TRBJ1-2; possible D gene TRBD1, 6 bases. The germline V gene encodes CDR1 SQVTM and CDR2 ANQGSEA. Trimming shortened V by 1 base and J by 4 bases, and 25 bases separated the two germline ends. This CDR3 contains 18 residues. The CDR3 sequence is CSVEVRKRVGQRGYGYTF. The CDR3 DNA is TGCAGCGTTGAAGTCAGAAAACGGGTCGGACAGAGGGGCTATGGCTACACCTTC.

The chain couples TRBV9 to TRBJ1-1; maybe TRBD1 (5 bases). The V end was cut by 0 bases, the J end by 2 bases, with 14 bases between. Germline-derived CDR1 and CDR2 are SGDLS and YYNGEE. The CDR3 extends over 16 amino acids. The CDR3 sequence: CASSVGPGGDNTEAFF. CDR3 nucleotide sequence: TGTGCCAGCAGCGTAGGGCCGGGCGGGGACAACACTGAAGCTTTCTTT. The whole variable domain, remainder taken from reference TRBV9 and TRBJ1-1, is DSGVTQTPKHLITATGQRVTLRCSPRSGDLSVYWYQQSLDQGLQFLIQYYNGEERAKGNILERFSAQQFPDLHSELNLSSLELGDSALYFCASSVGPGGDNTEAFFGQGTRLTVV.

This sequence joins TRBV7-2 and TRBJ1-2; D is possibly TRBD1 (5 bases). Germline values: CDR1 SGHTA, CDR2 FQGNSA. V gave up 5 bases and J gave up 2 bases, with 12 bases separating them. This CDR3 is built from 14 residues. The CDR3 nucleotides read TGTGCCAGCAGCCTAACAGGCCTGAACTATGGCTACACCTTC. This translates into CASSLTGLNYGYTF.